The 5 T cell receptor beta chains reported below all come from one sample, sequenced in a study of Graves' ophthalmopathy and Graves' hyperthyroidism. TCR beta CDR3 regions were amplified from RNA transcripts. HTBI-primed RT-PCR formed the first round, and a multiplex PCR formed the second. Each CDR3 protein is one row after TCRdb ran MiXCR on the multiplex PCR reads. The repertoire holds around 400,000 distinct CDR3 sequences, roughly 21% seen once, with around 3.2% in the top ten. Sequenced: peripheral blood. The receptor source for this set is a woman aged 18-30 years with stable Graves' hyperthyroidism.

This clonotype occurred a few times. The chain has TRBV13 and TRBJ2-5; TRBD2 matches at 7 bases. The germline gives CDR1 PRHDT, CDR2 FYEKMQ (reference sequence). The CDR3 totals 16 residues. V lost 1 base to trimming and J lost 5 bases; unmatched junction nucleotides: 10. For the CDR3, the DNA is TGTGCCAGCAGCTTAGAGGGGCTAGCGGCACGGGAGACCCAGTACTTC. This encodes CASSLEGLAARETQYF.

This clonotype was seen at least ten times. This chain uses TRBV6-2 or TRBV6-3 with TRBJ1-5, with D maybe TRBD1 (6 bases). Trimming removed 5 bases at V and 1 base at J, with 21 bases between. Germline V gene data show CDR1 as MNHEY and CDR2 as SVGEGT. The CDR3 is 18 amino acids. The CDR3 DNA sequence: TGTGCCAGCAGTCGTCGCGTCGCAGGGGTTTGGAGCAATCAGCCCCAGCATTTT. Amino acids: CASSRRVAGVWSNQPQHF.

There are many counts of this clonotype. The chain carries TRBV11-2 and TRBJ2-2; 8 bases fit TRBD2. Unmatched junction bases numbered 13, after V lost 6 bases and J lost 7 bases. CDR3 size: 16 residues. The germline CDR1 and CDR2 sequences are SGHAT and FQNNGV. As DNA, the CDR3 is TGTGCCAGCAGTTTTTTAGCGGGGAGGGCCCTCGGGGAGCTGTTTTTT. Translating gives CASSFLAGRALGELFF.

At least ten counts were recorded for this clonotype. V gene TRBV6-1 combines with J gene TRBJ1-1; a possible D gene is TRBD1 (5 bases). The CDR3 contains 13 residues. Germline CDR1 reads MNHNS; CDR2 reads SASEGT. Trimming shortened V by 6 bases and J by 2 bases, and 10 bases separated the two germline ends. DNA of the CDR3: TGTGCCAGCAGACAAACAGGAAACACTGAAGCTTTCTTT. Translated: CASRQTGNTEAFF.

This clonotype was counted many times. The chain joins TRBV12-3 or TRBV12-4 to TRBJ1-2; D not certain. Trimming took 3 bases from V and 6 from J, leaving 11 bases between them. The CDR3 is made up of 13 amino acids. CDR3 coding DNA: TGTGCCAGCAGTTTCTGGGGAGAGGATGGCTACACCTTC. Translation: CASSFWGEDGYTF.